This TCR beta chain was identified in a study of blood T cell repertoires in COVID-19. Looking at the study overall: From the United States, Italy and Spain came samples of acute and convalescent COVID-19.

Here immunoSEQ multiplex PCR was the method, and the copy in TCRdb shows in-frame clones only, minus some. The sample records roughly 160,000 clones, approximately 85% being singletons. The CDR3 contains 17 residues. The V segment lost 0 bases and the J segment 6 bases; nucleotides outside the gene matches: 5. In germline, CDR1 is SGHNT, CDR2 YYREEE (reference sequence). The origin of this receptor is a man older than 75 with COVID-19, enrolled during active disease. The sequenced material came from peripheral blood. This chain uses TRBV5-4 with TRBJ2-2; TRBD2 matches 13 bases. This CDR3 is CASSLGTSGGFPGELFF. The CDR3, as DNA: TGTGCCAGCAGCTTGGGGACTAGCGGGGGATTCCCCGGGGAGCTGTTTTTT.